This TCR beta chain emerged from a study of OX40 agonist ivuxolimab in advanced cancers. Findings and limits, study-wide: The study found that CD8+ T cells averaged more expanded clones than CD4+.

TCRdb keeps only in-frame clones here, not all; method: immunoSEQ multiplex PCR. The sample has under 60,000 clones, 70% to 90% seen once. CDR3 length: 13 amino acids. Germline V gene data show CDR1 as MNHNY and CDR2 as SVGAGI (reference sequence). Trimming pared 0 bases from V and 7 bases from J, leaving 6 bases between. In its sample, this clone was seen once. Its antigen is unidentified. V and J are TRBV6-6 and TRBJ1-4; no definite D call. The sample in question was CD4+ or CD8+ T cells sorted from blood, obtained in a trial of the OX40 agonist ivuxolimab. The origin of this receptor is an adult with an advanced solid tumor such as melanoma, head and neck, liver or kidney cancer. The CDR3 region is CASSYSRSEKLFF. The CDR3 DNA is TGTGCCAGCAGTTACTCGAGGTCTGAAAAACTGTTTTTT.